A single T cell receptor (beta chain) is shown here with its context. Its antigen is still unknown. These data originate in a study of OX40 agonist ivuxolimab in advanced cancers. Study details: Patients were treated with ivuxolimab, an agonistic anti-OX40 (CD134) antibody. Study-wide points: Researchers did not determine the expanded peripheral T cells' antigen specificity. There were also nonresponders showing low normalized T-cell clonal expansion.

Only in-frame clones appear in the TCRdb table, and some are missing; sequencing was by immunoSEQ multiplex PCR. The sample lists 90,000 to 120,000 clones, about nine tenths occurring once. The CDR3 has 14 residues. V lost 5 bases and J lost 4, with 15 bases in between. Germline V gives CDR1 SGHDT, CDR2 YYEEEE. The source material was CD4+ or CD8+ T cells sorted from blood, sampled in a trial of the OX40 agonist ivuxolimab. This receptor was identified in an adult with an advanced solid tumor such as melanoma, head and neck, liver or kidney cancer. This rearrangement joins TRBV5-6 to TRBJ1-2, with D possibly being TRBD1 (6 bases). The CDR3 sequence: CASRPGTPSYGYTF. In DNA form, the CDR3 reads TGTGCCAGCAGGCCCGGGACACCGAGCTATGGCTACACCTTC. The complete variable domain, with remaining parts taken from reference TRBV5-6 and TRBJ1-2, reads DAGVTQSPTHLIKTRGQQVTLRCSPKSGHDTVSWYQQALGQGPQFIFQYYEEEERQRGNFPDRFSGHQFPNYSSELNVNALLLGDSALYLCASRPGTPSYGYTFGSGTRLTVV.